Listed here are 28 T cell receptor beta chains from one sample, sequenced in a study of control samples from healthy donors and cancer patients. Produced via immunoSEQ multiplex PCR; TCRdb's table is partial and in-frame only. In the table there are about 220,000 clones, 90% to 95% of which are singletons. The sequencing sample was made of blood. The receptors here all came from a man aged 45 to 65 in good health.

This rearrangement joins TRBV5-1 to TRBJ2-2, with D possibly matching TRBD2 (6 bases). Trimming took 0 bases from V and 4 from J, leaving 10 bases between them. Germline V lookup: CDR1 SGHRS, CDR2 YFSETQ. The CDR3 covers 15 residues. CDR3 residues: CASSLVAGSTGELFF. The CDR3 DNA reads as TGCGCCAGCAGCTTGGTGGCGGGAAGCACCGGGGAGCTGTTTTTT.

This chain links TRBV5-1 with TRBJ1-2; D possibly corresponds to TRBD1 (5 bases). Trimming took off 1 base at V and 3 bases at J, with 7 bases between the two ends. The germline V gene has CDR1 SGHRS and CDR2 YFSETQ. The CDR3 loop spans 13 amino acids. CDR3 sequence: CASSLIGDYGYTF. CDR3 nucleotides: TGCGCCAGCAGCTTGATAGGGGACTATGGCTACACCTTC.

This clone was recorded only once. The chain uses TRBV11-2 and TRBJ2-7; possible D gene TRBD2, 5 bases. Germline V CDR1 and CDR2: SGHAT, FQNNGV. With 3 bases removed from V and 3 bases from J, the gap between germline ends came to 9 bases. The CDR3 is 13 residues long. CDR3 protein: CASSFGVYYEQYF. The CDR3 region has the DNA TGTGCCAGCAGCTTCGGGGTCTACTACGAGCAGTACTTC.

This chain uses TRBV7-8 with TRBJ2-3, with no clear D. Trimming took off 5 bases at V and 9 bases at J, with 15 bases between the two ends. Germline loops: CDR1 SGHVS, CDR2 FQNEAQ. CDR3 size: 13 residues. The CDR3 region has the DNA TGTGCCAGCAGCCCCCAGACGCTCGGCACGCAGTATTTT. Protein product: CASSPQTLGTQYF.

The chain is built from TRBV2 and TRBJ2-7, with D unresolved. Germline CDR1 and CDR2: SNHLY and FYNNEI. With 10 bases removed from V and 2 bases from J, the gap between germline ends came to 18 bases. This CDR3 is 14 amino acids long. The CDR3 coding sequence is TGTGCCATTACCGGAATCCCCCGCGCCTACGAGCAGTACGTC. Protein product: CAITGIPRAYEQYV.

This clone was found once. J is TRBJ2-7 and V is TRBV28; no definite D call. Germline lookup yields CDR1 MDHEN and CDR2 SYDVKM. Trimming shortened V by 6 bases and J by 9 bases, and 18 bases separated the two germline ends. CDR3 length: 13 residues. The CDR3 loop is CASSQQDSLRQYF. The CDR3 DNA reads TGTGCCAGCAGCCAACAAGACTCTCTCCGGCAGTACTTC.

The J gene is TRBJ2-1, the V gene TRBV7-9; 8 bases match TRBD1. V gave up 6 bases and J gave up 5 bases; unmatched junction bases: 12. Germline CDR1 and CDR2: SEHNR and FQNEAQ (reference sequence). The CDR3 length is 16 residues. The CDR3 region is CASSPDREAADNEQFF. As DNA, the CDR3 is TGTGCCAGCAGTCCGGACAGGGAGGCAGCGGACAATGAGCAGTTCTTC.

The chain combines TRBV6-5 with TRBJ2-1; D not resolved. The CDR3 is 12 residues long. With 5 bases removed from V and 8 bases from J, the gap between germline ends came to 10 bases. CDR1 MNHEY and CDR2 SVGAGI come from the germline V gene. CDR3 sequence: CASSNVIYEQFF. The CDR3 region has the DNA TGTGCCAGCAGTAACGTCATATATGAGCAGTTCTTC.

This clone was seen once. The J gene is TRBJ2-5, the V gene TRBV9, with D possibly being TRBD1 (5 bases). CDR1 is SGDLS, CDR2 YYNGEE, per germline. CDR3 length equals 13 residues. Trimming removed 4 bases at V and 6 bases at J, with 13 bases between. CDR3 bases: TGTGCCAGCAGCCCCGGTAGGACACAGACCCAGTACTTC. It yields the protein CASSPGRTQTQYF.

Comments on this clone: The same CDR3 also results from other DNA sequences found in this sample. V gene TRBV18 combines with J gene TRBJ1-1; no clear D. CDR1 and CDR2 (germline): KGHSH, LQKENI. Trimming pared 2 bases from V and 2 bases from J, leaving 6 bases between. CDR3 length: 13 residues. The CDR3 sequence: CASSPSGNTEAFF. CDR3 DNA: TGTGCCAGCTCACCATCGGGCAACACTGAAGCTTTCTTT.

The J gene is TRBJ1-1, the V gene TRBV5-1; possibly TRBD1 for D (5 bases). Germline V CDR1 and CDR2: SGHRS, YFSETQ. The CDR3 loop spans 14 amino acids. The V end was cut by 3 bases, the J end by 7 bases, with 16 bases between. The DNA of the CDR3 is TGCGCCAGCAGCTGGGGGGGAGGACGGAGTGAAGCTTTCTTT. Its protein is CASSWGGGRSEAFF.

J is TRBJ2-7 and V is TRBV6-2 or TRBV6-3; D not resolved. The CDR3 contains 13 residues. The V end lost 1 base, the J end lost 3 bases, and 7 bases lay between the germline ends. Germline assignment: CDR1 MNHEY and CDR2 SVGEGT. The CDR3 region has the DNA TGTGCCAGCAGTTACTGGGTAGGCTACGAGCAGTACTTC. Its protein product is CASSYWVGYEQYF.

The chain carries TRBV19 and TRBJ2-3, with 8 bases identical to TRBD1. This CDR3 spans 15 amino acids. The germline V gene has CDR1 LNHDA and CDR2 SQIVND (reference sequence). V lost 3 bases to trimming and J lost 2 bases; unmatched junction nucleotides: 4. The CDR3 DNA follows: TGTGCCAGTAGTATTACAGGGGGGATCACAGATACGCAGTATTTT. It translates to CASSITGGITDTQYF.

V usage is TRBV19 and J usage is TRBJ2-2; D is perhaps TRBD1 (5 bases). Deletions cut 1 base from V and 3 bases from J, with 12 bases between. This CDR3 is built from 16 residues. From germline, CDR1 is LNHDA and CDR2 SQIVND (reference sequence). CDR3 protein: CASSIVPGLDTGELFF. CDR3 DNA: TGTGCCAGTAGTATAGTACCAGGGTTGGACACCGGGGAGCTGTTTTTT.

The J gene is TRBJ2-7, the V gene TRBV9; TRBD2 matches at 7 bases. This CDR3 spans 14 amino acids. In germline, CDR1 is SGDLS, CDR2 YYNGEE. V lost 0 bases and J lost 2; bases outside the gene matches: 2. The CDR3 sequence is CASSVGGGTYEQYF. CDR3 DNA sequence: TGTGCCAGCAGCGTAGGCGGGGGAACCTACGAGCAGTACTTC.

The sample holds one count of this clone. CDR3 sequence: CASSLLRASGANVLTF. Written as DNA, the CDR3 is TGTGCCAGCAGCTTATTACGGGCCTCTGGGGCCAACGTCCTGACTTTC. The J gene is TRBJ2-6, the V gene TRBV7-3; no reliable D call. The V end was cut by 2 bases, the J end by 0 bases, with 8 bases between. The CDR3 covers 16 residues. The germline CDR1 and CDR2 sequences are SGHTA and FQGTGA.

The chain couples TRBV25-1 to TRBJ2-3; D remains ambiguous. Trimming removed 5 bases at V and 6 bases at J, with 6 bases between. CDR3 length: 11 residues. Germline V gene data show CDR1 as MGHDK and CDR2 as SYGVNS. CDR3 protein: CASSRQDTQYF. CDR3 nucleotide sequence: TGTGCCAGCAGTCGCCAGGATACGCAGTATTTT. The variable domain in full, completed from reference TRBV25-1 and TRBJ2-3, reads EADIYQTPRYLVIGTGKKITLECSQTMGHDKMYWYQQDPGMELHLIHYSYGVNSTEKGDLSSESTVSRIRTEHFPLTLESARPSHTSQYLCASSRQDTQYFGPGTRLTVL.

The V and J genes are TRBV2 and TRBJ2-3; a weak D match, TRBD2 (5 bases). Deletions cut 9 bases from V and 6 bases from J, with 22 bases between. The CDR3 consists of 15 residues. The V gene's germline CDR1 is SNHLY and CDR2 FYNNEI. The CDR3 nucleotides are TGTGCCAGTAACGCCGGACTCCTGAGCGTTGATACGCAGTATTTT. Translating it yields CASNAGLLSVDTQYF.

The V call is TRBV5-1, the J call TRBJ2-5; D is possibly TRBD2 (5 bases). Germline lookup yields CDR1 SGHRS and CDR2 YFSETQ. V shed 8 bases and J shed 5 bases, with 13 bases lying between them. The CDR3 consists of 12 residues. In DNA form, the CDR3 reads TGCGCCAGTTCGAGGGAATTGGAGACCCAGTACTTC. It is translated as CASSRELETQYF.

The rearrangement uses TRBV5-1 and TRBJ2-3; D call uncertain. This CDR3 region has 13 residues. V lost 3 bases and J lost 0, with 5 bases in between. Germline assignment: CDR1 SGHRS and CDR2 YFSETQ. The CDR3 coding sequence is TGCGCCAGCAGCTCCCCGAGCACAGATACGCAGTATTTT. It is translated as CASSSPSTDTQYF. The full variable domain, in which reference TRBV5-1 and TRBJ2-3 provide the parts outside the CDR3, is KAGVTQTPRYLIKTRGQQVTLSCSPISGHRSVSWYQQTPGQGLQFLFEYFSETQRNKGNFPGRFSGRQFSNSRSEMNVSTLELGDSALYLCASSSPSTDTQYFGPGTRLTVL.

The chain employs TRBV6-6 and TRBJ1-5; 7 bases line up with TRBD1. With 5 bases clipped from V and 6 bases from J, the junction kept 13 bases outside the gene matches. The CDR3 contains 16 residues. Germline assignment: CDR1 MNHNY and CDR2 SVGAGI (reference sequence). The CDR3: CASSRTGTAESQPQHF. The CDR3 bases are TGTGCCAGCAGTCGAACCGGGACAGCCGAAAGTCAGCCCCAGCATTTT.

The chain has TRBV9 and TRBJ1-2; 7 nucleotides agree with TRBD1. Germline lookup yields CDR1 SGDLS and CDR2 YYNGEE. J was trimmed by 4 bases and V by 4 bases; bases with no gene match: 10. This CDR3 contains 15 residues. The CDR3 sequence: CASSPFRDRSYGYTF. CDR3 in DNA: TGTGCCAGCAGCCCATTCCGGGACAGATCCTATGGCTACACCTTC. The complete variable domain, with remaining parts taken from reference TRBV9 and TRBJ1-2, reads DSGVTQTPKHLITATGQRVTLRCSPRSGDLSVYWYQQSLDQGLQFLIQYYNGEERAKGNILERFSAQQFPDLHSELNLSSLELGDSALYFCASSPFRDRSYGYTFGSGTRLTVV.

The chain employs TRBV7-6 and TRBJ2-7; tentative D call: TRBD1 (6 bases). The CDR3 has 15 residues. Germline V gene data show CDR1 as SGHVS and CDR2 as FNYEAQ. V lost 5 bases and J lost 0, with 14 bases in between. CDR3 amino acids: CASSQGPGHSYEQYV. Written as DNA, the CDR3 is TGTGCCAGCAGCCAGGGGCCAGGGCACTCCTACGAGCAGTACGTC.

V is TRBV9 and J is TRBJ1-3, with D unclear. Germline CDR1 SGDLS, CDR2 YYNGEE. V was clipped by 0 bases and J by 0 bases, with 10 bases between them. CDR3 length: 16 residues. The CDR3 sequence is CASSVGPAYSGNTIYF. The CDR3 nucleotides are TGTGCCAGCAGCGTAGGTCCTGCCTACTCTGGAAACACCATATATTTT.

The chain links TRBV28 to TRBJ1-1, with D unresolved. The germline CDR1 and CDR2 sequences are MDHEN and SYDVKM. The V end lost 8 bases, the J end lost 1 base, and 2 bases lay between the germline ends. The CDR3 spans 10 residues. In DNA, the CDR3 is TGTGCCAGCCGGAACACTGAAGCTTTCTTT. Its translation is CASRNTEAFF.

The chain couples TRBV7-8 to TRBJ1-2, with a possible D match to TRBD1 (6 bases). The CDR3 covers 17 residues. Germline V gene data show CDR1 as SGHVS and CDR2 as FQNEAQ. Trimming removed 5 bases at V and 6 bases at J, with 25 bases between. The CDR3, as DNA: TGTGCCAGCAGCAAACAACCTAGACCAACAGGGCTGGATGGCTACACCTTC. This gives the protein CASSKQPRPTGLDGYTF.

The V call is TRBV7-9, the J call TRBJ1-5; unclear D gene. V lost 0 bases to trimming and J lost 2 bases, with 8 bases between them. The CDR3 runs to 15 residues. CDR1 and CDR2 (germline): SEHNR, FQNEAQ (reference sequence). For the CDR3, the DNA is TGTGCCAGCAGCTTAGCGAACAGTGGCAATCAGCCCCAGCATTTT. As protein: CASSLANSGNQPQHF.

The rearrangement joins TRBV15 to TRBJ2-7; D is perhaps TRBD1 (6 bases). The CDR3 loop spans 15 amino acids. Germline values: CDR1 LNHNV, CDR2 YYDKDF (reference sequence). Trimming left V 0 bases short and J 1 base short, with 10 bases between. CDR3 protein: CATSREGTTSYEQYV. DNA for the CDR3: TGTGCCACCAGCAGAGAGGGGACAACGTCCTACGAGCAGTACGTC.